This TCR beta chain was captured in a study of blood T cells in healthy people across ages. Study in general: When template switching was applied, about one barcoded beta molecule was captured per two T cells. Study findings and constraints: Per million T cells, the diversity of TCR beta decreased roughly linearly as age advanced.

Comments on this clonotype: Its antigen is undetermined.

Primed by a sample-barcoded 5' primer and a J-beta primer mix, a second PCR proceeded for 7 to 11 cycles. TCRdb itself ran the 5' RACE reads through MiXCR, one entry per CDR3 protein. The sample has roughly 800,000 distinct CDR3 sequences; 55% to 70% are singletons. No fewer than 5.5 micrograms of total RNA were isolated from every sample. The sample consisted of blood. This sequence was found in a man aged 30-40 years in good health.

In DNA, the CDR3 is TGCGCCAGCAGCCTCTCTGTCAGGGACGCCTACAATGAGCAGTTCTTC. It codes for CASSLSVRDAYNEQFF. The chain employs TRBV5-1 and TRBJ2-1; D may be TRBD1 or TRBD2 (5 bases each). Trimming took 4 bases from V and 2 from J, leaving 16 bases between them. Germline CDR1 SGHRS, CDR2 YFSETQ. The CDR3 has 16 amino acids.